The rows below give T cell receptor beta chains drawn from one sample of a study of identical twins. TCRdb redid the calling of the 5' RACE reads with MiXCR, one entry per CDR3 protein. Among approximately 630,000 distinct CDR3 sequences listed, roughly 7.2% were seen once. The data were also submitted as part of a second study, on yellow fever vaccine responses in identical twins.

Sequences were obtained from PBMCs. All receptors come from a woman aged 18-29 years in good health. Each CDR3 is given with its conserved first and last residue. Fields, in order: J gene, D gene, clone size, V gene, CDR3 protein, CDR3 DNA. The D gene is left open where the match is weak. Only part of the rows carry a size: once, few, many, or a class if the clone is expanded.

j_gene: TRBJ2-3; d_gene: .; abundance: few; v_gene: TRBV19; CDR3aa: CASSIFGLVDTQYF; CDR3nt: TGTGCCAGTAGTATTTTCGGGCTAGTAGATACGCAGTATTTT
j_gene: TRBJ2-1; d_gene: .; abundance: few; v_gene: TRBV11-3; CDR3aa: CASSLEGLVHNEQFF; CDR3nt: TGTGCCAGCAGCTTAGAGGGGCTAGTCCACAATGAGCAGTTCTTC
j_gene: TRBJ2-7; d_gene: TRBD2; abundance: .; v_gene: TRBV2; CDR3aa: CASSEILAGNEQYF; CDR3nt: TGTGCCAGCAGTGAGATTCTAGCGGGAAACGAGCAGTACTTC
j_gene: TRBJ1-3; d_gene: TRBD1; abundance: many; v_gene: TRBV9; CDR3aa: CASSPRTGDGNTIYF; CDR3nt: TGTGCCAGCAGCCCGAGGACAGGGGATGGAAACACCATATATTTT
j_gene: TRBJ2-7; d_gene: .; abundance: .; v_gene: TRBV7-2; CDR3aa: CATHSGRGGREQYF; CDR3nt: TGTGCCACCCACAGCGGCAGGGGAGGTAGGGAGCAGTACTTC
j_gene: TRBJ2-5; d_gene: .; abundance: many; v_gene: TRBV20-1; CDR3aa: CSAPDGGKQTQYF; CDR3nt: TGCAGTGCCCCCGATGGGGGAAAACAGACCCAGTACTTC
j_gene: TRBJ1-5; d_gene: TRBD1; abundance: few; v_gene: TRBV24-1; CDR3aa: CATSDRTGGISNQPQHF; CDR3nt: TGTGCCACCAGTGATAGGACAGGAGGGATTAGCAATCAGCCCCAGCATTTT
j_gene: TRBJ2-3; d_gene: .; abundance: .; v_gene: TRBV5-1; CDR3aa: CASSWPAGRTDTQYF; CDR3nt: TGCGCCAGCAGCTGGCCCGCGGGCCGCACAGATACGCAGTATTTT
j_gene: TRBJ2-2; d_gene: .; abundance: few; v_gene: TRBV7-6; CDR3aa: CASSSEWGTANTGELFF; CDR3nt: TGTGCCAGCAGCTCCGAATGGGGTACAGCGAACACCGGGGAGCTGTTTTTT
j_gene: TRBJ2-7; d_gene: TRBD1; abundance: few; v_gene: TRBV16; CDR3aa: CASSQWDSSYEQYF; CDR3nt: TGTGCCAGCAGCCAATGGGACAGCTCCTACGAGCAGTACTTC
j_gene: TRBJ2-3; d_gene: TRBD2; abundance: .; v_gene: TRBV5-1; CDR3aa: CASSQAGNHMDTQYF; CDR3nt: TGCGCCAGCAGCCAAGCGGGAAACCACATGGATACGCAGTATTTT
j_gene: TRBJ2-1; d_gene: .; abundance: .; v_gene: TRBV11-2; CDR3aa: CASSLLPGFSQNNEQFF; CDR3nt: TGTGCCAGCAGCTTATTGCCTGGTTTCAGCCAAAACAATGAGCAGTTCTTC
j_gene: TRBJ2-3; d_gene: .; abundance: many; v_gene: TRBV15; CDR3aa: CATSRDGTTDTQYF; CDR3nt: TGTGCCACCAGCAGAGATGGTACCACAGATACGCAGTATTTT
j_gene: TRBJ2-1; d_gene: .; abundance: many; v_gene: TRBV20-1; CDR3aa: CSARVDGKDNEQFF; CDR3nt: TGCAGTGCTAGAGTGGACGGGAAAGACAATGAGCAGTTCTTC
j_gene: TRBJ2-3; d_gene: .; abundance: many; v_gene: TRBV15; CDR3aa: CATSRDLYQGGMDTQYF; CDR3nt: TGTGCCACCAGCAGAGATCTCTACCAGGGTGGGATGGATACGCAGTATTTT
j_gene: TRBJ2-5; d_gene: .; abundance: .; v_gene: TRBV9; CDR3aa: CASSVRAGLQETQYF; CDR3nt: TGTGCCAGCAGCGTAAGGGCGGGACTCCAAGAGACCCAGTACTTC
j_gene: TRBJ2-2; d_gene: TRBD1; abundance: .; v_gene: TRBV4-1; CDR3aa: CASSPGTGGGELFF; CDR3nt: TGCGCCAGCAGCCCTGGGACAGGGGGCGGGGAGCTGTTTTTT
j_gene: TRBJ2-5; d_gene: TRBD2; abundance: few; v_gene: TRBV7-9; CDR3aa: CASSLGLAGYETQYF; CDR3nt: TGTGCCAGCAGTTTGGGACTAGCGGGATACGAGACCCAGTACTTC
j_gene: TRBJ2-1; d_gene: TRBD2; abundance: few; v_gene: TRBV14; CDR3aa: CASSQAGLAASYNEQFF; CDR3nt: TGTGCCAGCAGCCAAGCTGGACTAGCGGCGTCCTACAATGAGCAGTTCTTC
j_gene: TRBJ2-3; d_gene: .; abundance: .; v_gene: TRBV5-1; CDR3aa: CASSPHGTTTDTQYF; CDR3nt: TGCGCCAGCAGCCCGCATGGGACGACTACAGATACGCAGTATTTT
j_gene: TRBJ2-3; d_gene: .; abundance: .; v_gene: TRBV2; CDR3aa: CASCGSYRETVDTQYF; CDR3nt: TGTGCCAGCTGTGGTAGCTACAGGGAAACTGTGGATACGCAGTATTTT
j_gene: TRBJ1-6; d_gene: .; abundance: few; v_gene: TRBV20-1; CDR3aa: CSSRRGLNSPLHF; CDR3nt: TGCAGTTCACGTAGGGGTTTAAATTCACCCCTCCACTTT
j_gene: TRBJ2-3; d_gene: .; abundance: .; v_gene: TRBV15; CDR3aa: CATSLRGGGDTQYF; CDR3nt: TGTGCCACCAGCCTTAGAGGGGGTGGAGATACGCAGTATTTT
j_gene: TRBJ1-5; d_gene: .; abundance: few; v_gene: TRBV14; CDR3aa: CASSPGPGPQHF; CDR3nt: TGTGCCAGCAGCCCAGGACCCGGGCCCCAGCATTTT
j_gene: TRBJ2-7; d_gene: .; abundance: few; v_gene: TRBV28; CDR3aa: CASSRQGSNEQYF; CDR3nt: TGTGCCAGCAGCCGCCAGGGGAGCAACGAGCAGTACTTC
j_gene: TRBJ2-1; d_gene: .; abundance: many; v_gene: TRBV10-3; CDR3aa: CAISEPDSYNEQFF; CDR3nt: TGTGCCATCAGTGAACCCGACAGTTACAATGAGCAGTTCTTC
j_gene: TRBJ2-3; d_gene: .; abundance: .; v_gene: TRBV6-1; CDR3aa: CASSEQNTDTQYF; CDR3nt: TGTGCCAGCAGTGAACAGAACACAGATACGCAGTATTTT
j_gene: TRBJ2-1; d_gene: .; abundance: .; v_gene: TRBV10-3; CDR3aa: CAIRAGTGGGEQFF; CDR3nt: TGTGCCATCAGGGCCGGGACAGGCGGGGGTGAGCAGTTCTTC